Listed below are T cell receptor beta chains from one sample, sequenced in a study of blood T cell repertoires in COVID-19. Profiling relied on immunoSEQ multiplex PCR, and the TCRdb table lists in-frame clones only, not all of them. Among some 320,000 clones, around 92% were seen once, and the ten largest hold 2.5% to 3.5%. The sequenced material came from PBMCs or T cells enriched from blood (not recorded which). The receptors derive from a woman in her 50s who had been exposed to COVID-19. The CDR3 runs from the conserved cysteine through the conserved F or W. A D gene is named only where the DNA matches it firmly. Size values are once, few and many counts, or a class for expanded clones, and some rows have none.

TRBJ1-5,-,TRBV19,-,CASSTARDRVSNQPQHF,TGTGCCAGTAGTACGGCCAGAGACAGAGTTAGCAATCAGCCCCAGCATTTT
TRBJ2-5,-,TRBV27,once,CASSLSGSPETQYF,TGTGCCAGCAGTTTATCTGGCAGTCCAGAGACCCAGTACTTC
TRBJ1-6,TRBD1,TRBV19,once,CASSIAGGSQSPLHF,TGTGCCAGTAGTATAGCAGGGGGCTCTCAATCACCCCTCCACTTT
TRBJ1-4,-,TRBV2,-,CASREEALPREKLFF,TGTGCCAGCAGGGAGGAGGCCCTGCCTAGGGAGAAACTGTTTTTT
TRBJ1-1,-,TRBV11-1,-,CASSLSEYTEAFF,TGTGCCAGCAGCTTATCGGAGTACACTGAAGCTTTCTTT
TRBJ2-2,-,TRBV5-1,-,CASSPMTGGPGELFF,TGCGCCAGCAGCCCGATGACTGGAGGTCCCGGGGAGCTGTTTTTT
TRBJ1-5,-,TRBV19,-,CASSIHRPGDQPQHF,TGTGCCAGTAGTATACACCGTCCAGGGGATCAGCCCCAGCATTTT
TRBJ1-1,-,TRBV5-1,-,CASSATVMNTEAFF,TGCGCCAGCAGCGCCACAGTCATGAACACTGAAGCTTTCTTT
TRBJ1-1,-,TRBV9,-,CASSVLGGDTEAFF,TGTGCCAGCAGCGTTCTCGGGGGTGACACTGAAGCTTTCTTT
TRBJ1-5,-,TRBV24-1,-,CATSDLDRLGWRQPQHF,TGTGCCACCAGTGATTTAGACAGGTTAGGGTGGAGACAGCCCCAGCATTTT
TRBJ2-3,TRBD2,TRBV9,once,CASSPAGVGTDTQYF,TGTGCCAGCAGCCCAGCGGGGGTCGGCACAGATACGCAGTATTTT
TRBJ1-1,TRBD1,TRBV2,-,CASMPTGGATEAFF,TGTGCCAGCATGCCCACAGGGGGTGCGACTGAAGCTTTCTTT
TRBJ1-4,-,TRBV6-5,-,CASSSARGGEKLFF,TGTGCCAGCAGTTCCGCTCGGGGGGGGGAAAAACTGTTTTTT
TRBJ2-1,TRBD1,TRBV7-9,-,CASSHPGTEKSYNEQFF,TGTGCCAGCAGCCACCCAGGGACAGAGAAATCCTACAATGAGCAGTTCTTC
TRBJ1-1,-,TRBV7-8,-,CASSLVAPGNTEAFF,TGTGCCAGCAGCTTAGTAGCCCCGGGGAACACTGAAGCTTTCTTT
TRBJ2-1,-,TRBV19,-,CASSMTGKVWNEQFF,TGTGCCAGTAGTATGACCGGGAAGGTGTGGAATGAGCAGTTCTTC
TRBJ2-7,-,TRBV30,-,CAWSVGGEQYF,TGTGCCTGGAGTGTTGGAGGCGAGCAGTACTTC
TRBJ1-1,-,TRBV7-9,-,CASSPKGRGKDTEAFF,TGTGCCAGCAGCCCCAAGGGTAGGGGCAAGGACACTGAAGCTTTCTTT
TRBJ2-7,TRBD1,TRBV6-5,-,CASRKNRDRVYEQYF,TGTGCCAGCAGGAAAAACCGGGACAGGGTGTACGAGCAGTACTTC
TRBJ2-7,TRBD2,TRBV29-1,-,CSVKRAPGGEQYF,TGCAGCGTTAAGCGTGCTCCGGGGGGCGAGCAGTACTTC
TRBJ2-5,-,TRBV2,-,CASRETGGGRETQYF,TGTGCCAGCAGGGAAACAGGGGGCGGGAGGGAGACCCAGTACTTC
TRBJ1-6,TRBD1,TRBV5-1,-,CASSRTGSSSYNSPLHF,TGCGCCAGCAGCCGGACAGGGTCCAGCTCCTATAATTCACCCCTCCACTTT
TRBJ1-1,-,TRBV7-8,-,CASSSGSTEAFF,TGTGCCAGCAGTAGTGGGAGCACTGAAGCTTTCTTT
TRBJ2-2,-,TRBV7-9,once,CAGSHLGRSSNTGELFF,TGTGCCGGTTCACACCTTGGGAGATCCTCGAACACCGGGGAGCTGTTTTTT
TRBJ1-6,-,TRBV29-1,-,CSVEIPKAGGFYNSPLHF,TGCAGCGTTGAAATCCCCAAGGCGGGGGGCTTCTATAATTCACCCCTCCACTTT
TRBJ2-3,TRBD1,TRBV5-1,-,CASSLGFGPPGQSTDTQYF,TGCGCCAGCAGCTTGGGCTTCGGGCCTCCGGGACAGAGCACAGATACGCAGTATTTT
TRBJ2-7,-,TRBV5-1,-,CASSLATGSGFYEQYF,TGCGCCAGCAGCTTGGCCACAGGTTCCGGGTTCTACGAGCAGTACTTC
TRBJ2-4,-,TRBV2,-,CASTVPGLAKNIQYF,TGTGCCAGCACCGTCCCGGGGTTAGCCAAAAACATTCAGTACTTC
TRBJ2-2,-,TRBV2,-,CASSQGWTGELFF,TGTGCCAGCAGTCAGGGGTGGACCGGGGAGCTGTTTTTT
TRBJ2-7,-,TRBV6-5,-,CASRRDPNPPEQYF,TGTGCCAGCAGGCGGGACCCCAACCCCCCCGAGCAGTACTTC
TRBJ2-2,-,TRBV28,-,CASSLGGSTGELFF,TGTGCCAGCAGTTTAGGGGGGAGCACCGGGGAGCTGTTTTTT
TRBJ2-1,TRBD2,TRBV7-2,-,CASSPSGGARNEQFF,TGTGCCAGCAGCCCCAGCGGGGGGGCAAGGAATGAGCAGTTCTTC
TRBJ1-5,-,TRBV19,-,CASDLGGYSNQPQHF,TGTGCCAGTGACCTGGGAGGGTATAGCAATCAGCCCCAGCATTTT
TRBJ1-5,-,TRBV19,-,CASSTDISNQPQHF,TGTGCCAGTAGCACAGATATTAGCAATCAGCCCCAGCATTTT
TRBJ2-5,-,TRBV7-8,-,CASSLARRHLDSQYF,TGTGCCAGCAGCTTAGCGCGACGACACTTGGACTCCCAGTACTTC
TRBJ1-6,-,TRBV21-1,-,CASSKFSGQGETYNSPLHF,TGTGCCAGCAGCAAATTTTCAGGGCAGGGGGAAACCTATAATTCACCCCTCCACTTT
TRBJ2-7,TRBD2,TRBV11-3,-,CASSSNSGGNEQYF,TGTGCCAGCAGCTCAAATAGCGGGGGGAACGAGCAGTACTTC
TRBJ2-1,TRBD1,TRBV19,-,CASSIATGGSYNEQFF,TGTGCCAGTAGTATAGCGACAGGGGGCTCCTACAATGAGCAGTTCTTC
TRBJ1-2,TRBD1,TRBV19,-,CASRGQGNYGYTF,TGTGCCAGTAGGGGACAGGGCAACTATGGCTACACCTTC
TRBJ1-1,TRBD1,TRBV9,-,CASSVGVDRGQNTEAFF,TGTGCCAGCAGCGTAGGCGTAGACAGGGGGCAGAACACTGAAGCTTTCTTT
TRBJ2-1,-,TRBV19,-,CASSIKGLHRSVEQFF,TGTGCCAGTAGTATAAAGGGACTCCACCGTTCCGTTGAGCAGTTCTTC
TRBJ1-5,-,TRBV5-1,-,CASSLAGAGNQPQHF,TGCGCCAGCAGCTTGGCAGGGGCTGGGAATCAGCCCCAGCATTTT
TRBJ2-3,-,TRBV7-9,-,CASSFQGASDTQYF,TGTGCCAGCAGCTTTCAAGGGGCGTCAGATACGCAGTATTTT
TRBJ2-7,TRBD1,TRBV28,once,CASGTTGGSSYEQYF,TGTGCCAGTGGAACGACAGGGGGTTCTTCCTACGAGCAGTACTTC
TRBJ1-2,-,TRBV6-5,-,CASSYSRGGVRGYTF,TGTGCCAGCAGTTACTCGAGAGGGGGAGTGCGGGGCTACACCTTC
TRBJ1-2,-,TRBV7-9,once,CASSDKPGQSDYGYTF,TGTGCCAGCAGCGATAAACCTGGGCAGTCGGACTATGGCTACACCTTC
TRBJ1-2,-,TRBV7-9,-,CASSPDLLYGYTF,TGTGCCAGCAGCCCCGACTTACTCTATGGCTACACCTTC
TRBJ1-5,-,TRBV6-2/TRBV6-3,-,CASSRVSQFGPNQPQHF,TGTGCCAGCAGCCGAGTATCCCAGTTTGGGCCCAATCAGCCCCAGCATTTT
TRBJ2-7,-,TRBV30,-,CAWTVDSGSYEQYF,TGTGCCTGGACCGTGGACAGCGGATCCTACGAGCAGTACTTC
TRBJ2-1,TRBD1,TRBV7-9,once,CASRPSGGDPRYNEQFF,TGTGCCAGCAGGCCCTCAGGGGGCGACCCCCGTTACAATGAGCAGTTCTTC